The sequence of this TCR beta chain was determined in a study of radiotherapy plus CTLA-4 blockade in lung cancer. This clone showed up just once. The CDR3 covers 15 residues. CDR1 SGHNT and CDR2 YYREEE come from the germline V gene (reference sequence). V shed 2 bases and J 2 bases; nucleotides not matched to a gene: 1. The assay was immunoSEQ multiplex PCR, and TCRdb's table has in-frame clones only and misses some. The sample shows some 71,000 clones, more than 70% of them seen only once. The source material was peripheral blood, sampled from a patient treated with radiotherapy plus ipilimumab. This TCR was recovered from a human donor with non-small cell lung cancer whose response to radiotherapy plus ipilimumab could not be evaluated. Some clones in this sample may be carry-over from other donors' samples. V is TRBV5-4 and J is TRBJ2-6; TRBD1 matches 7 bases. Written as DNA, the CDR3 is TGTGCCAGCAGCTTTACAGGGGCTGGGGCCAACGTCCTGACTTTC. As protein: CASSFTGAGANVLTF. The variable domain in full, completed from reference TRBV5-4 and TRBJ2-6, reads ETGVTQSPTHLIKTRGQQVTLRCSSQSGHNTVSWYQQALGQGPQFIFQYYREEENGRGNFPPRFSGLQFPNYSSELNVNALELDDSALYLCASSFTGAGANVLTFGAGSRLTVL.